The 22 T cell receptor beta chains given below trace back to one sample, sequenced in a study of blood T cell repertoires in COVID-19. Profiled with immunoSEQ multiplex PCR; TCRdb holds only in-frame clones, not every one. This sample carries about 200,000 clones, about 78% of them seen once, and the ten largest clones take 5.5% to 7%. The sample was peripheral blood. These TCRs come from a woman aged 70-85 years with acute or convalescent COVID-19.

This chain connects TRBV5-6 to TRBJ1-5; D ambiguous. Germline V gene lookup returns CDR1 SGHDT and CDR2 YYEEEE. V shed 3 bases and J shed 6 bases, with 16 bases lying between them. This CDR3 contains 15 residues. CDR3 in DNA: TGTGCCAGCAGCTCCCGAGGAAGTGGACTTCAGCCCCAGCATTTT. It encodes CASSSRGSGLQPQHF.

This clone showed up just a few times. The chain employs TRBV19 and TRBJ2-1; D not certain. The CDR3 is made up of 16 amino acids. CDR1 is LNHDA and CDR2 is SQIVND in the germline V gene (reference sequence). Trimming took off 4 bases at V and 0 bases at J, with 13 bases between the two ends. The CDR3 DNA reads as TGTGCCAGTAGTACACCTTCCGCGTCCTCCTACAATGAGCAGTTCTTC. Its protein is CASSTPSASSYNEQFF.

This clone came up a few times. J is TRBJ2-1 and V is TRBV2; unclear D gene. V was trimmed by 7 bases and J by 5 bases, leaving 12 bases between them. The CDR3 spans 13 residues. The germline gives CDR1 SNHLY, CDR2 FYNNEI. CDR3: CASTRNTDNEQFF. DNA for the CDR3: TGTGCCAGCACCCGAAACACCGACAATGAGCAGTTCTTC.

The chain joins TRBV7-9 to TRBJ2-1, with 12 bases lining up with TRBD2. The germline V gene has CDR1 SEHNR and CDR2 FQNEAQ (reference sequence). After removal of 5 bases from V and 6 bases from J, the junction contained 5 bases not matched to a gene. This CDR3 is built from 15 residues. In DNA form, the CDR3 reads TGTGCCAGCAGCCTGACTAGCGGGAGATCCAATGAGCAGTTCTTC. Residues: CASSLTSGRSNEQFF.

The gene calls are TRBV5-1 and TRBJ2-7; 10 bases agree with TRBD1. Germline-derived CDR1 and CDR2 are SGHRS and YFSETQ. The V segment lost 4 bases and the J segment 2 bases; nucleotides outside the gene matches: 6. This CDR3 has 15 amino acids. This CDR3 reads CASSRGQGLTYEQYF. CDR3 DNA sequence: TGCGCCAGCAGCAGGGGACAGGGGTTGACCTACGAGCAGTACTTC.

This clone was seen a few times. This rearrangement joins TRBV27 to TRBJ2-2, with TRBD2 matching 9 bases. The CDR3 extends over 15 amino acids. V dropped 2 bases and J dropped 7; count of bases not matched to a gene: 5. CDR1 is MNHEY, CDR2 SMNVEV, per germline (reference sequence). The CDR3 here is CASSLISGSGGELFF. CDR3 nucleotide sequence: TGTGCCAGCAGTTTAATTAGCGGGAGTGGCGGGGAGCTGTTTTTT.

J is TRBJ1-2 and V is TRBV28; no definite D call. CDR1 MDHEN and CDR2 SYDVKM come from the germline V gene. V was pared by 8 bases and J by 3 bases, with 7 bases between. The CDR3 is 11 residues long. The CDR3 DNA sequence: TGTGCCAGCGCCCCGGACTATGGCTACACCTTC. Protein product: CASAPDYGYTF.

This clone was found once. V and J are TRBV10-3 and TRBJ2-1; 13 bases match TRBD2. CDR3 length: 16 residues. V was clipped by 11 bases and J by 2 bases; unmatched bases: 9. CDR1 is ENHRY, CDR2 SYGVKD, per germline. CDR3 nucleotide sequence: TGTGCCTCAGGGGGACTAGCGGGAAGTACCTACAATGAGCAGTTCTTC. This sequence encodes CASGGLAGSTYNEQFF.

The rearrangement links TRBV2 to TRBJ2-5, with D possibly being TRBD2 (5 bases). CDR3 length: 14 residues. Looked up from germline, CDR1 is SNHLY and CDR2 is FYNNEI. The V and J ends lost 5 bases and 5 bases respectively, with 15 bases between them. CDR3 coding DNA: TGTGCCAGCAGTCGCCAACTAGGCTCGGAGACCCAGTACTTC. Translating gives CASSRQLGSETQYF.

The chain carries TRBV5-1 and TRBJ2-2; D unresolved. CDR1 is SGHRS and CDR2 is YFSETQ in the germline V gene. The V end was cut by 0 bases, the J end by 7 bases, with 10 bases between. The CDR3 length is 14 residues. DNA of the CDR3: TGCGCCAGCAGCTTGGTTGCTACCGGCGGGGAGCTGTTTTTT. Translation: CASSLVATGGELFF. Full variable domain (missing parts from reference TRBV5-1 and TRBJ2-2): KAGVTQTPRYLIKTRGQQVTLSCSPISGHRSVSWYQQTPGQGLQFLFEYFSETQRNKGNFPGRFSGRQFSNSRSEMNVSTLELGDSALYLCASSLVATGGELFFGEGSRLTVL.

The chain links TRBV19 to TRBJ2-5, with 8 bases aligning to TRBD2. The CDR3 runs 14 residues. V was pared by 3 bases and J by 6 bases, with 6 bases of the junction left unmatched. Germline V gene data show CDR1 as LNHDA and CDR2 as SQIVND (reference sequence). The CDR3 nucleotides are TGTGCCAGTAGTATCGGTAGCGGGGTTAAGACCCAGTACTTC. Its translation: CASSIGSGVKTQYF.

The CDR3 protein is CASSPTSIADTGELFF. DNA for the CDR3: TGTGCCAGCTCACCCACCAGTATAGCTGACACCGGGGAGCTGTTTTTT. The chain combines TRBV18 with TRBJ2-2; D not certain. The CDR3 is made up of 16 amino acids. CDR1 is KGHSH and CDR2 is LQKENI in the germline V gene. V lost 3 bases, J lost 3 bases, and 14 bases lay in between.

The chain has TRBV5-8 and TRBJ1-2; a weak D match, TRBD1 (6 bases). The CDR3 contains 14 residues. The ends were cut back, 1 base at V and 5 bases at J, with 12 bases in the middle. CDR1 and CDR2 from the germline V gene are SGHTS and YDEGEE. For the CDR3, the DNA is TGTGCCAGCAGCTTGCTCAGGGGAGGGTATGGCTACACCTTC. It encodes CASSLLRGGYGYTF.

The chain couples TRBV27 to TRBJ2-7; tentatively, D is TRBD2 (5 bases). CDR1 is MNHEY, CDR2 SMNVEV, per germline (reference sequence). The CDR3 consists of 13 residues. V gave up 6 bases and J gave up 6 bases, with 15 bases separating them. The CDR3 DNA follows: TGTGCCAGCAGCTCCTACTCAGGAGGCGAGCAGTACTTC. Translation gives CASSSYSGGEQYF.

This clone was detected only a few times. The V gene is TRBV3-1 (or the pseudogene TRBV3-2), the J gene TRBJ2-1; D ambiguous. CDR3 length: 17 residues. Germline loops: CDR1 LGHDT, CDR2 YNNKEL (reference sequence). V was pared by 0 bases and J by 0 bases, with 12 bases between. CDR3 in amino acids: CASSQDRARSSYNEQFF. The DNA of the CDR3 is TGTGCCAGCAGCCAAGATCGAGCTAGGAGCTCCTACAATGAGCAGTTCTTC.

The chain joins TRBV10-3 to TRBJ1-1; TRBD1 matches 9 bases. The germline gives CDR1 ENHRY, CDR2 SYGVKD. The CDR3 sequence is 14 residues long. Germline trimming cut 5 bases from V and 1 base from J; bases unmatched to any gene: 2. In DNA form, the CDR3 reads TGTGCCATCAGTCCGGGACAGGGGAACACTGAAGCTTTCTTT. Encoded protein: CAISPGQGNTEAFF.

V usage is TRBV18 and J usage is TRBJ2-1; D possibly corresponds to TRBD1 (5 bases). Germline V gives CDR1 KGHSH, CDR2 LQKENI. This CDR3 is 14 amino acids long. Deletions cut 2 bases from V and 4 bases from J, with 9 bases between. CDR3 nucleotide sequence: TGTGCCAGCTCACCAGGGCAGGGTTACAATGAGCAGTTCTTC. This encodes CASSPGQGYNEQFF.

The chain is built from TRBV4-1 and TRBJ2-1; D perhaps matches TRBD1 (5 bases). CDR1 is MGHRA and CDR2 is YSYEKL in the germline V gene. The length of the CDR3 is 14 residues. Trimming left V 1 base short and J 7 bases short, with 11 bases between. The CDR3 protein is CASSQVGRENEQFF. In DNA, the CDR3 is TGCGCCAGCAGCCAAGTTGGCAGGGAAAATGAGCAGTTCTTC.

The chain is built from TRBV28 and TRBJ1-6, with TRBD1 identical over 9 bases. Germline trimming cut 6 bases from V and 0 bases from J; bases unmatched to any gene: 3. The CDR3 is 16 amino acids. CDR1 is MDHEN, CDR2 SYDVKM, per germline. The CDR3 nucleotides are TGTGCCAGCAGAACGGGACAGGGCTCCTATAATTCACCCCTCCACTTT. This encodes CASRTGQGSYNSPLHF.

The gene calls are TRBV30 and TRBJ1-5, with unresolved D. V was trimmed by 5 bases and J by 3 bases, leaving 14 bases between them. CDR1 GTSNPN and CDR2 SVGIG come from the germline V gene (reference sequence). The CDR3 runs to 14 residues. In nucleotides, the CDR3 is TGTGCCTGGCCGGGTACCCCTTACAATCAGCCCCAGCATTTT. Translation gives CAWPGTPYNQPQHF.

The V and J genes are TRBV28 and TRBJ1-6; TRBD1 agrees at 7 bases. Trimming cost V 6 bases and J 7 bases; bases outside gene matches: 6. Germline CDR1 and CDR2: MDHEN and SYDVKM. The CDR3 extends over 14 amino acids. This CDR3 reads CASRYSGGNSPLHF. In DNA form, the CDR3 reads TGTGCCAGCAGGTATTCAGGGGGGAATTCACCCCTCCACTTT. The full variable domain, with the rest looked up from reference TRBV28 and TRBJ1-6, is DVKVTQSSRYLVKRTGEKVFLECVQDMDHENMFWYRQDPGLGLRLIYFSYDVKMKEKGDIPEGYSVSREKKERFSLILESASTNQTSMYLCASRYSGGNSPLHFGNGTRLTVT.

V and J are TRBV27 and TRBJ1-6; D is possibly TRBD1 (5 bases). The germline V gene has CDR1 MNHEY and CDR2 SMNVEV (reference sequence). V lost 6 bases, J lost 8 bases, and 20 bases lay in between. The CDR3 loop spans 16 amino acids. CDR3 sequence (DNA): TGTGCCAGCAGACCTAGACGGGGGGTCGGTGATTCACCCCTCCACTTT. Translated: CASRPRRGVGDSPLHF.